The 30 T cell receptor beta chains below all came from one sample that was sequenced in a study of T cell repertoires in cytomegalovirus infection. TCRdb re-derived calls from the reads in MiXCR, one entry per CDR3 protein. This table has some 160,000 distinct CDR3 sequences, under 20% appearing once. The specimen was CD8+ T cells from PBMCs. The source of these receptors is a human donor in good health (CMV status not recorded). Some clones in this sample may be carry-over from other donors' samples.

This clonotype has more than one count but fewer than ten. The chain recombines TRBV29-1 with TRBJ2-1, with D possibly being TRBD1 (6 bases). CDR1 is SQVTM and CDR2 is ANQGSEA in the germline V gene. Trimming took 4 bases from V and 3 from J, leaving 13 bases between them. There are 14 residues in the CDR3. CDR3 in DNA: TGCAGCGTTGTAATGGGGGCACTCTACAATGAGCAGTTCTTC. Translated, it gives CSVVMGALYNEQFF.

This clonotype turned up a few times. The chain carries TRBV7-2 and TRBJ1-1; D perhaps matches TRBD1 (5 bases). This CDR3 region has 14 residues. Between the trimmed V and J ends, which lost 4 bases and 7 bases, there was a span of 16 bases. The germline V gene encodes CDR1 SGHTA and CDR2 FQGNSA. The CDR3 loop reads CASSYSVGQYEAFF. The CDR3 DNA sequence: TGTGCCAGCAGCTACTCAGTGGGGCAGTATGAAGCTTTCTTT. The full variable domain, rest sourced from reference TRBV7-2 and TRBJ1-1, is GAGVSQSPSNKVTEKGKDVELRCDPISGHTALYWYRQSLGQGLEFLIYFQGNSAPDKSGLPSDRFSAERTGGSVSTLTIQRTQQEDSAVYLCASSYSVGQYEAFFGQGTRLTVV.

The J gene is TRBJ2-3, the V gene TRBV12-3 or TRBV12-4, with 8 positions matching TRBD2. The ends lost 3 bases at V and 1 base at J; junction bases unmatched: 3. CDR3 size: 15 residues. The CDR3 spells CASSFGRGGTDTQYF. The CDR3, as DNA: TGTGCCAGCAGTTTCGGGCGGGGGGGCACAGATACGCAGTATTTT.

The chain combines TRBV6-2 or TRBV6-3 with TRBJ1-1; the D gene is possibly TRBD1 (6 bases). CDR3 size: 17 residues. Germline V gene lookup returns CDR1 MNHEY and CDR2 SVGEGT. With 6 bases removed from V and 7 bases from J, the gap between germline ends came to 27 bases. CDR3 region: CASSPTTLGGSDGEAFF. The CDR3 DNA reads TGTGCCAGCAGCCCTACGACCCTAGGGGGATCTGACGGTGAAGCTTTCTTT.

This clonotype was counted many times. The V and J genes are TRBV7-2 and TRBJ2-7; 15 bases are shared with TRBD2. Germline lookup yields CDR1 SGHTA and CDR2 FQGNSA. The ends lost 4 bases at V and 0 bases at J; junction bases unmatched: 16. The CDR3 spans 21 residues. CDR3 sequence reads: CASSSRPPGLAGGPSSYEQYF. The CDR3 bases are TGTGCCAGCAGCTCCAGGCCCCCGGGACTAGCGGGAGGTCCTAGCTCCTACGAGCAGTACTTC.

This clonotype was counted a few times. The gene calls are TRBV5-6 and TRBJ1-5; 9 bases match TRBD1. Germline values: CDR1 SGHDT, CDR2 YYEEEE. V lost 0 bases, J lost 4 bases, and 8 bases stayed unmatched. The CDR3 length is 17 residues. DNA for the CDR3: TGTGCCAGCAGCTTGGGAACAGGGGGCGGATATAATCAGCCCCAGCATTTT. Its protein product is CASSLGTGGGYNQPQHF. The full variable domain, its missing parts supplied by reference TRBV5-6 and TRBJ1-5, is DAGVTQSPTHLIKTRGQQVTLRCSPKSGHDTVSWYQQALGQGPQFIFQYYEEEERQRGNFPDRFSGHQFPNYSSELNVNALLLGDSALYLCASSLGTGGGYNQPQHFGDGTRLSIL.

This clonotype was observed at least ten times. The J gene is TRBJ1-3, the V gene TRBV7-6; D remains ambiguous. Trimming stripped 6 bases from V and 3 bases from J, with 27 bases between. CDR1 and CDR2 (germline): SGHVS, FNYEAQ. CDR3 length: 19 amino acids. The CDR3 is CASRSRREQNAVDGNTIYF. CDR3 DNA: TGTGCCAGCAGGAGTAGACGGGAACAGAATGCCGTGGATGGAAACACCATATATTTT.

The sample holds a few counts of this clonotype. The chain couples TRBV6-6 to TRBJ2-7; no reliable D call. CDR1 and CDR2 from the germline V gene are MNHNY and SVGAGI (reference sequence). The ends were cut back, 3 bases at V and 7 bases at J, with 13 bases in the middle. The CDR3 spans 13 residues. The CDR3 protein is CASSYSGFGEQYF. CDR3 coding DNA: TGTGCCAGCAGTTATTCCGGTTTTGGGGAGCAGTACTTC.

The gene calls are TRBV20-1 and TRBJ1-1; the D gene is possibly TRBD1 (6 bases). The V end was cut by 5 bases, the J end by 3 bases, with 31 bases between. The CDR3 is 19 amino acids. Looked up from germline, CDR1 is DFQATT and CDR2 is SNEGSKA (reference sequence). The CDR3 reads CSAQRRSREGGLWDTEAFF. The CDR3, as DNA: TGCAGTGCTCAGAGGAGGAGCCGGGAGGGGGGTTTATGGGACACTGAAGCTTTCTTT.

This clonotype has a handful of counts. V is TRBV5-1 and J is TRBJ2-5; no definite D call. The CDR3 contains 14 residues. V dropped 5 bases and J dropped 5 bases, with 16 bases sitting between them. In germline, CDR1 is SGHRS, CDR2 YFSETQ. The CDR3 bases are TGCGCCAGCAGGCTCGACCTCGCCTGGGAGACCCAGTACTTC. Protein sequence: CASRLDLAWETQYF.

The rearrangement links TRBV7-9 to TRBJ1-6; D is possibly TRBD1 (6 bases). With 5 bases removed from V and 10 bases from J, the gap between germline ends came to 18 bases. The CDR3 totals 15 residues. Germline V gene sequence: CDR1 SEHNR, CDR2 FQNEAQ (reference sequence). In DNA form, the CDR3 reads TGTGCCAGCAGCCACGTCCCGGGGGGGCGATCACCCCTCCACTTT. Its translation: CASSHVPGGRSPLHF.

The J gene is TRBJ1-5, the V gene TRBV7-2; TRBD1 matches 10 bases. The CDR3 spans 16 residues. Looked up from germline, CDR1 is SGHTA and CDR2 is FQGNSA. The trim removed 5 bases at V and 3 bases at J, leaving 7 bases unmatched. The CDR3 here is CASSALRQGANQPQHF. CDR3 DNA sequence: TGTGCCAGCAGCGCTTTGCGACAGGGGGCCAATCAGCCCCAGCATTTT.

This chain connects TRBV29-1 to TRBJ2-7, with D perhaps matching TRBD1 or TRBD2 (5 bases each). The length of the CDR3 is 13 residues. Germline V gene lookup returns CDR1 SQVTM and CDR2 ANQGSEA. V lost 4 bases and J 0 bases, leaving 10 bases between the germline ends. This CDR3 reads CSVGDGPSYEQYF. The CDR3 coding sequence is TGCAGCGTTGGGGACGGGCCCTCCTACGAGCAGTACTTC.

The V call is TRBV7-9, the J call TRBJ2-1, with 7 positions matching TRBD2. CDR3 length: 15 amino acids. V shed 8 bases, J shed 0 bases, and the junction held 7 bases outside the gene matches. Germline values: CDR1 SEHNR, CDR2 FQNEAQ (reference sequence). The CDR3 protein is CASPTREGSYNEQFF. As DNA, the CDR3 is TGTGCCAGCCCCACGAGGGAGGGCTCCTACAATGAGCAGTTCTTC.

The rearrangement joins TRBV20-1 to TRBJ2-7; tentative D call: TRBD2 (6 bases). The germline V gene encodes CDR1 DFQATT and CDR2 SNEGSKA (reference sequence). Trimming removed 6 bases at V and 0 bases at J, with 15 bases between. The CDR3 length is 14 residues. The CDR3 loop is CSAKGLRSSYEQYF. The CDR3, as DNA: TGCAGTGCCAAGGGACTCCGGAGCTCCTACGAGCAGTACTTC.

This clonotype turned up a few times. The gene calls are TRBV4-3 and TRBJ2-1; D is unclear. V dropped 0 bases and J dropped 0 bases, with 6 bases sitting between them. The CDR3 length is 15 residues. Germline lookup yields CDR1 LGHNA and CDR2 YSLEER. As DNA, the CDR3 is TGCGCCAGCAGCCAAGACCGTAGCTCCTACAATGAGCAGTTCTTC. It specifies CASSQDRSSYNEQFF.

The chain employs TRBV12-5 and TRBJ1-1, with D hard to call. Germline values: CDR1 LGHNT, CDR2 FRNRAP. The V end lost 1 base, the J end lost 7 bases, and 13 bases lay between the germline ends. There are 14 residues in the CDR3. Here the CDR3 DNA reads TGTGCTAGTGGTTTGGCCGCGGGCCCTAATGAAGCTTTCTTT. Residues: CASGLAAGPNEAFF.

This clonotype occurred a few times. This chain connects TRBV9 to TRBJ2-7; D might be TRBD1 (6 bases). This CDR3 is 15 amino acids long. CDR1 and CDR2 (germline): SGDLS, YYNGEE. V lost 4 bases and J lost 2, with 16 bases in between. CDR3 coding DNA: TGTGCCAGCAGCCCGAGAGGTACAGGGACCTACGAGCAGTACTTC. It is translated as CASSPRGTGTYEQYF.

This clonotype was seen once. The rearrangement links TRBV6-2 or TRBV6-3 to TRBJ2-1; the D gene is possibly TRBD2 (6 bases). Germline V gives CDR1 MNHEY, CDR2 SVGEGT. V lost 5 bases and J lost 5, with 10 bases in between. The CDR3 contains 13 residues. Written as DNA, the CDR3 is TGTGCCAGCAGTCAGGGACTTAACAATGAGCAGTTCTTC. This encodes CASSQGLNNEQFF.

V gene TRBV20-1 combines with J gene TRBJ1-6; D call uncertain. Per the germline V gene, CDR1 is DFQATT and CDR2 is SNEGSKA (reference sequence). CDR3 length: 14 residues. Trimming shortened V by 5 bases and J by 7 bases, and 15 bases separated the two germline ends. CDR3 nucleotides: TGCAGTGCTCCTTCGGGGATAATCAATTCACCCCTCCACTTT. It codes for CSAPSGIINSPLHF.

The chain recombines TRBV7-9 with TRBJ2-5, with 8 bases lining up with TRBD2. CDR3 length equals 14 residues. Trimming took 4 bases from V and 5 from J; bases not matched to a gene: 6. The germline V gene has CDR1 SEHNR and CDR2 FQNEAQ (reference sequence). The CDR3: CASSSPREGETQYF. Written as DNA, the CDR3 is TGTGCCAGCAGCTCTCCCCGGGAGGGGGAGACCCAGTACTTC.

This chain uses TRBV20-1 with TRBJ2-1, with 11 bases lining up with TRBD2. J gave up 2 bases and V 7 bases, and 7 bases lay outside the gene matches. The CDR3 consists of 15 residues. Germline V gene sequence: CDR1 DFQATT, CDR2 SNEGSKA (reference sequence). This CDR3 is CSVKRGLAAYNEQFF. The CDR3 DNA is TGCAGTGTTAAGAGGGGACTAGCGGCCTACAATGAGCAGTTCTTC.

This CDR3 is CASSPHVNTGELFF. The CDR3, as DNA: TGTGCCAGCAGCCCGCACGTGAACACCGGGGAGCTGTTTTTT. The chain couples TRBV6-6 to TRBJ2-2, with D unclear. Germline assignment: CDR1 MNHNY and CDR2 SVGAGI (reference sequence). V was pared by 6 bases and J by 1 base, with 9 bases between. CDR3 size: 14 residues.

J is TRBJ1-5 and V is TRBV28, with D uncertain. V lost 6 bases to trimming and J lost 5 bases, with 17 bases between them. The germline gives CDR1 MDHEN, CDR2 SYDVKM. This CDR3 is built from 15 residues. CDR3 DNA sequence: TGTGCCAGCAGCTACCGGGGAATTACCGATCAGCCCCAGCATTTT. Its translation: CASSYRGITDQPQHF. Full variable domain (rest looked up from reference TRBV28 and TRBJ1-5): DVKVTQSSRYLVKRTGEKVFLECVQDMDHENMFWYRQDPGLGLRLIYFSYDVKMKEKGDIPEGYSVSREKKERFSLILESASTNQTSMYLCASSYRGITDQPQHFGDGTRLSIL.

CDR3 amino acids: CASRGNYNEKLFF. The CDR3 region has the DNA TGTGCCAGCAGGGGGAACTATAATGAAAAACTGTTTTTT. The rearrangement joins TRBV7-9 to TRBJ1-4; D unclear. The CDR3 spans 13 residues. The germline V gene has CDR1 SEHNR and CDR2 FQNEAQ (reference sequence). Between the trimmed V and J ends, which lost 6 bases and 4 bases, there was a span of 9 bases.

This clonotype occurred a few times. This chain joins TRBV27 and TRBJ2-3; D possibly matches TRBD1 or TRBD2 (5 bases each). The CDR3 extends over 15 amino acids. Trimming stripped 4 bases from V and 4 bases from J, with 15 bases between. The germline gives CDR1 MNHEY, CDR2 SMNVEV (reference sequence). The chain's CDR3 is CASSWDASRPDTQYF. The DNA of the CDR3 is TGTGCCAGCAGTTGGGACGCTTCGAGGCCAGATACGCAGTATTTT.

The rearrangement uses TRBV20-1 and TRBJ1-1; 9 bases line up with TRBD1. The CDR3 extends over 15 amino acids. CDR1 is DFQATT and CDR2 is SNEGSKA in the germline V gene (reference sequence). V trimming: 1 base; J trimming: 3 bases; junction bases outside the gene matches: 6. This CDR3 is CSARATGQGYTEAFF. The CDR3 DNA is TGCAGTGCTAGAGCCACGGGACAGGGCTACACTGAAGCTTTCTTT.

This clonotype was seen more than once but under ten times. CDR3 bases: TGTGCCAGCAGTTTATATTGGGGCCGGGAGACCCAGTACTTC. Translation gives CASSLYWGRETQYF. This rearrangement joins TRBV12-3 or TRBV12-4 to TRBJ2-5; D might be TRBD1 (5 bases). CDR3 size: 14 residues. V was cut by 2 bases and J by 5 bases, with 12 bases left in between.

The genes are TRBV5-1 and TRBJ2-5; D uncertain. The V end was cut by 0 bases, the J end by 5 bases, with 8 bases between. CDR3 length: 13 amino acids. Germline loops: CDR1 SGHRS, CDR2 YFSETQ. CDR3 residues: CASSLVPEETQYF. The CDR3 nucleotides are TGCGCCAGCAGCTTGGTGCCTGAGGAGACCCAGTACTTC.

The chain uses TRBV14 and TRBJ2-3, with unresolved D. Germline V CDR1 and CDR2: SGHDN, FVKESK. This CDR3 has 13 amino acids. V shed 3 bases and J shed 6 bases, with 10 bases lying between them. Written as DNA, the CDR3 is TGTGCCAGCAGCCAGGCCGGGTGGGATACGCAGTATTTT. It specifies CASSQAGWDTQYF.